What follows are 18 T cell receptor beta chains derived from one specimen sequenced in a study of cytomegalovirus exposure and HLA in healthy donors. Sequencing used immunoSEQ multiplex PCR; TCRdb keeps in-frame clones, though not all of them. The sample carries tens of thousands of clones, about four fifths recorded once. The sample taken for sequencing was PBMCs. The source of these receptors is a woman younger than 30 in good health and CMV-seropositive.

The gene calls are TRBV6-1 and TRBJ1-1; D is perhaps TRBD1 (5 bases). The length of the CDR3 is 12 residues. Trimming stripped 10 bases from V and 1 base from J, with 10 bases between. Per the germline V gene, CDR1 is MNHNS and CDR2 is SASEGT. The CDR3 DNA is TGTGCCATCCCCGACAGGAACACTGAAGCTTTCTTT. Its protein is CAIPDRNTEAFF.

The chain joins TRBV7-3 to TRBJ2-5; 8 nucleotides match TRBD1. The CDR3 covers 15 residues. Germline lookup yields CDR1 SGHTA and CDR2 FQGTGA. The ends lost 2 bases at V and 4 bases at J; junction bases unmatched: 6. The CDR3, as DNA: TGTGCCAGCAGCTTAGCAGGGGGCGTACGAGAGACCCAGTACTTC. The encoded protein is CASSLAGGVRETQYF.

Only a few counts were recorded for this clone. Other DNA sequences in the same sample also yield this CDR3. In DNA, the CDR3 is TGTGCCAGCAGCGTCAGGGATAGCAATCAGCCCCAGCATTTT. This translates into CASSVRDSNQPQHF. The chain is built from TRBV9 and TRBJ1-5; perhaps TRBD1 as D (5 bases). Germline CDR1 SGDLS, CDR2 YYNGEE. Trimming took off 2 bases at V and 0 bases at J, with 6 bases between the two ends. This CDR3 has 14 amino acids.

The rearrangement uses TRBV30 and TRBJ2-7; D may be TRBD1 (6 bases). CDR3 length equals 12 residues. V shed 3 bases and J shed 5 bases, with 11 bases lying between them. In germline, CDR1 is GTSNPN, CDR2 SVGIG (reference sequence). CDR3 in amino acids: CAWSRQGHEQYF. In DNA, the CDR3 is TGTGCCTGGAGCAGGCAGGGGCACGAGCAGTACTTC.

The chain couples TRBV11-3 to TRBJ2-2; D may be TRBD2 (6 bases). This CDR3 spans 16 amino acids. Per the germline V gene, CDR1 is SGHNT and CDR2 is YENEEA. Trimming took 0 bases from V and 4 from J, leaving 12 bases between them. CDR3 in amino acids: CASSLDYSRGTGELFF. The DNA of the CDR3 is TGTGCCAGCAGCTTAGATTATTCGCGGGGCACCGGGGAGCTGTTTTTT.

This clone is a singleton in its sample. V usage is TRBV5-1 and J usage is TRBJ2-3; D perhaps matches TRBD2 (6 bases). V was trimmed by 0 bases and J by 3 bases, leaving 8 bases between them. The CDR3 is made up of 14 amino acids. The germline V gene encodes CDR1 SGHRS and CDR2 YFSETQ. This CDR3 reads CASSLGRETDTQYF. DNA for the CDR3: TGCGCCAGCAGCTTGGGCCGGGAGACAGATACGCAGTATTTT.

J is TRBJ2-7 and V is TRBV30; TRBD2 might be the D (5 bases). The germline gives CDR1 GTSNPN, CDR2 SVGIG (reference sequence). This CDR3 has 12 amino acids. The V gene lost 3 bases and the J gene lost 7 bases, with 13 bases spanning the gap. In nucleotides, the CDR3 is TGTGCCTGGAGCGCGGGTAGTAGTGAGCAGTACTTC. Translation gives CAWSAGSSEQYF.

This clone was observed many times. As DNA, the CDR3 is TGTGCCAGCAGCCAAGAGCCGGGACAGGGATATTCACCCCTCCACTTT. It translates to CASSQEPGQGYSPLHF. The genes are TRBV4-2 and TRBJ1-6; 9 positions agree with TRBD1. Germline values: CDR1 LGHNA, CDR2 YNFKEQ. J was trimmed by 8 bases and V by 0 bases; bases with no gene match: 5. The CDR3 extends over 16 amino acids.

The chain combines TRBV7-8 with TRBJ2-1; D unclear. Germline CDR1 SGHVS, CDR2 FQNEAQ. The CDR3 is made up of 14 amino acids. The V end was cut by 5 bases, the J end by 4 bases, with 12 bases between. CDR3 loop: CASSQQVIYNEQFF. The CDR3 region has the DNA TGTGCCAGCAGCCAACAAGTTATTTACAATGAGCAGTTCTTC.

V usage is TRBV6-6 and J usage is TRBJ2-7, with a tentative D call TRBD1 (6 bases). Germline V gene data show CDR1 as MNHNY and CDR2 as SVGAGI (reference sequence). V lost 0 bases and J 2 bases, leaving 11 bases between the germline ends. The CDR3 has 15 amino acids. CDR3 residues: CASSYSTGFTYEQYF. The CDR3 DNA sequence: TGTGCCAGCAGTTACTCGACAGGATTTACCTACGAGCAGTACTTC.

This chain links TRBV7-9 with TRBJ2-7; TRBD1 matches at 8 bases. V lost 1 base, J lost 5 bases, and 7 bases stayed unmatched. Germline lookup yields CDR1 SEHNR and CDR2 FQNEAQ (reference sequence). There are 15 residues in the CDR3. CDR3 protein: CASSLGFQGAHEQYF. The CDR3 nucleotides read TGTGCCAGCAGCTTAGGTTTCCAGGGGGCACACGAGCAGTACTTC. The whole variable domain, filled in from reference TRBV7-9 and TRBJ2-7, reads DTGVSQNPRHKITKRGQNVTFRCDPISEHNRLYWYRQTLGQGPEFLTYFQNEAQLEKSRLLSDRFSAERPKGSFSTLEIQRTEQGDSAMYLCASSLGFQGAHEQYFGPGTRLTVT.

The V and J genes are TRBV11-3 and TRBJ1-3, with no clear D. V was shortened by 1 base and J by 4 bases, with 11 bases between the two germline ends. The CDR3 is 15 amino acids. Germline CDR1 SGHNT, CDR2 YENEEA. The CDR3 DNA reads as TGTGCCAGCAGCTTAGGACTGCCTGGCGGAAACACCATATATTTT. Amino acids: CASSLGLPGGNTIYF.

This CDR3 reads CASSEWGQSTGELFF. In DNA, the CDR3 is TGTGCCAGCAGTGAGTGGGGACAGTCCACCGGGGAGCTGTTTTTT. The V call is TRBV2, the J call TRBJ2-2; the match to TRBD1 covers 7 bases. The ends lost 3 bases at V and 4 bases at J; junction bases unmatched: 5. Germline V lookup: CDR1 SNHLY, CDR2 FYNNEI. This CDR3 is 15 amino acids long.

The rearrangement joins TRBV11-3 to TRBJ1-1, with 7 positions matching TRBD1. The CDR3 extends over 13 amino acids. J was trimmed by 6 bases and V by 5 bases; bases with no gene match: 6. Germline CDR1 is SGHNT and CDR2 is YENEEA. CDR3 in DNA: TGTGCCAGCAGCCCTGGGACAGCAGCTGAAGCTTTCTTT. It codes for CASSPGTAAEAFF.

This clone was counted a few times. The chain recombines TRBV10-2 with TRBJ1-1; maybe TRBD1 (6 bases). CDR3 length: 14 amino acids. Germline-derived CDR1 and CDR2 are WSHSY and SAAADI. Trimming took off 6 bases at V and 0 bases at J, with 11 bases between the two ends. The CDR3 nucleotides read TGCGCCAGCAGCGTGAGGGGGATGAACACTGAAGCTTTCTTT. This gives the protein CASSVRGMNTEAFF.

The CDR3 reads CATTRGRDTQYF. As DNA, the CDR3 is TGTGCCACGACTAGGGGTAGAGATACGCAGTATTTT. The chain links TRBV6-5 to TRBJ2-3, with D possibly matching TRBD2 (6 bases). V was pared by 10 bases and J by 5 bases, with 13 bases between. The V gene's germline CDR1 is MNHEY and CDR2 SVGAGI. CDR3 length equals 12 residues.

This clone was detected ten times or more. The chain has TRBV9 and TRBJ2-7, with a tentative D call TRBD2 (5 bases). Germline-derived CDR1 and CDR2 are SGDLS and YYNGEE. Trimming cost V 3 bases and J 3 bases, with 10 bases left between them. CDR3 size: 13 residues. CDR3 coding DNA: TGTGCCAGCAGCGCGACGGGGAACTACGAGCAGTACTTC. This sequence encodes CASSATGNYEQYF.

The genes are TRBV27 and TRBJ2-7; 9 bases align to TRBD1. Germline V CDR1 and CDR2: MNHEY, SMNVEV (reference sequence). V lost 3 bases to trimming and J lost 5 bases; unmatched junction nucleotides: 5. CDR3 length: 14 amino acids. The CDR3 region is CASSFGQGSDEQYF. The CDR3 DNA reads as TGTGCCAGCAGTTTCGGACAGGGGAGCGACGAGCAGTACTTC.